Listed here are 22 T cell receptor beta chains from one sample, sequenced in a study of T cell repertoires in cytomegalovirus infection. TCRdb reanalysed the reads using MiXCR and keeps one entry per CDR3 protein. The top ten hold 30% to 40% of the sample, which has approximately 130,000 distinct CDR3 sequences, more than 20% seen once. The antigens these receptors bind are not known. Sequencing was done on a sample of PBMCs, sequenced either directly or after in vitro stimulation (not recorded which). The receptors shown here come from a human donor in good health (CMV status not recorded). Some clones in this sample may be carry-over from other donors' samples.

V is TRBV19 and J is TRBJ2-3, with 7 bases lining up with TRBD1. This CDR3 contains 13 residues. The germline V gene has CDR1 LNHDA and CDR2 SQIVND (reference sequence). The J segment lost 6 bases and the V segment lost 5 bases, leaving 5 bases of the junction unmatched. CDR3 in amino acids: CASSDRAGDTQYF. The CDR3 DNA is TGTGCCAGTAGTGACAGGGCTGGGGATACGCAGTATTTT. The entire variable domain, with the rest obtained from reference TRBV19 and TRBJ2-3, is as follows: DGGITQSPKYLFRKEGQNVTLSCEQNLNHDAMYWYRQDPGQGLRLIYYSQIVNDFQKGDIAEGYSVSREKKESFPLTVTSAQKNPTAFYLCASSDRAGDTQYFGPGTRLTVL.

CDR3 region: CASSQDIWGDTYSGANVLTF. For the CDR3, the DNA is TGCGCCAGCAGCCAAGACATCTGGGGGGATACGTACTCTGGGGCCAACGTCCTGACTTTC. This rearrangement joins TRBV4-1 to TRBJ2-6; D may be TRBD2 (6 bases). Germline loops: CDR1 MGHRA, CDR2 YSYEKL. The V gene lost 0 bases and the J gene lost 0 bases, with 18 bases spanning the gap. CDR3 length: 20 residues.

This clonotype has a count of ten or more. Here the CDR3 reads CASSQRGVETQYF. CDR3 bases: TGTGCCAGCAGCCAGAGGGGCGTAGAGACCCAGTACTTC. The chain has TRBV7-2 and TRBJ2-5, with D perhaps matching TRBD1 or TRBD2 (5 bases each). From germline, CDR1 is SGHTA and CDR2 FQGNSA. V gave up 5 bases and J gave up 4 bases, with 11 bases separating them. There are 13 residues in the CDR3.

V gene TRBV24-1 combines with J gene TRBJ2-3; D call uncertain. Trimming took 2 bases from V and 5 from J, leaving 10 bases between them. CDR1 and CDR2 from the germline V gene are KGHDR and SFDVKD. CDR3 size: 14 residues. The CDR3 sequence: CATSDWLLGDTQYF. CDR3 nucleotide sequence: TGTGCCACCAGTGATTGGCTATTGGGAGATACGCAGTATTTT.

This clonotype was recorded at least ten times. The V and J genes are TRBV7-3 and TRBJ2-3, with D unresolved. The CDR3 runs 15 residues. Trimming shortened V by 1 base and J by 6 bases, and 14 bases separated the two germline ends. The germline V gene encodes CDR1 SGHTA and CDR2 FQGTGA. The DNA of the CDR3 is TGTGCCAGCAGCTTAAGTCGGGCCTCCGGGGATACGCAGTATTTT. Residues: CASSLSRASGDTQYF.

This clonotype came up a few times. The chain combines TRBV7-3 with TRBJ2-1; unclear D gene. This CDR3 comprises 15 residues. Germline-derived CDR1 and CDR2 are SGHTA and FQGTGA. V lost 5 bases to trimming and J lost 3 bases, with 14 bases between them. Here the CDR3 reads CASSQRADIYNEQFF. The CDR3, as DNA: TGTGCCAGCAGCCAACGGGCAGACATCTACAATGAGCAGTTCTTC. Full variable domain (remainder filled in from reference TRBV7-3 and TRBJ2-1): GAGVSQTPSNKVTEKGKYVELRCDPISGHTALYWYRQSLGQGPEFLIYFQGTGAADDSGLPNDRFFAVRPEGSVSTLKIQRTERGDSAVYLCASSQRADIYNEQFFGPGTRLTVL.

V and J are TRBV7-3 and TRBJ2-1, with 8 positions matching TRBD2. This CDR3 has 16 residues. The germline gives CDR1 SGHTA, CDR2 FQGTGA. J gave up 2 bases and V 1 base, and 4 bases lay outside the gene matches. CDR3 DNA: TGTGCCAGCAGCTTAATGAGCGGGAGCGCCTACAATGAGCAGTTCTTC. Translation: CASSLMSGSAYNEQFF.

This clonotype was recorded only once. One base away lies a much larger clone, so this may be a sequencing read error. The rearrangement links TRBV7-8 to TRBJ2-1; 9 bases line up with TRBD2. The closer fit of TRBJ2-7 to the DNA end suggests the J call may be wrong. Germline lookup yields CDR1 SGHVS and CDR2 FQNEAQ. The length of the CDR3 is 18 residues. In DNA, the CDR3 is TGTGCCAGCAGCTTCCGGCGGGTAGCGGGAGTCGCCTACAATGAGCAGTACTTC. As protein: CASSFRRVAGVAYNEQYF.

The rearrangement uses TRBV20-1 and TRBJ1-1; possible D gene TRBD1, 5 bases. The V gene's germline CDR1 is DFQATT and CDR2 SNEGSKA (reference sequence). This CDR3 spans 11 amino acids. V shed 3 bases and J shed 3 bases, with 5 bases lying between them. The CDR3 bases are TGCAGTGCTAGCAGGGACACTGAAGCTTTCTTT. It codes for CSASRDTEAFF.

This chain joins TRBV6-2 or TRBV6-3 and TRBJ2-1; 10 bases are a match to TRBD2. The V and J ends lost 6 bases and 1 base, in that order; junction bases with no gene match: 9. The CDR3 is 17 residues long. Germline loops: CDR1 MNHEY, CDR2 SVGEGT. CDR3 nucleotide sequence: TGTGCCAGCAGGGGTAGCGGGAGGTCCCGGTCCTACAATGAGCAGTTCTTC. It yields the protein CASRGSGRSRSYNEQFF.

V gene TRBV9 combines with J gene TRBJ1-1; no reliable D call. The germline CDR1 and CDR2 sequences are SGDLS and YYNGEE. The CDR3 consists of 12 residues. V was cut by 2 bases and J by 6 bases, with 8 bases left in between. For the CDR3, the DNA is TGTGCCAGCAGCGTCCCGAGATCTGAAGCTTTCTTT. This encodes CASSVPRSEAFF.

This clonotype has just a few counts. The V and J genes are TRBV11-2 and TRBJ2-3; 14 bases are shared with TRBD2. This CDR3 is built from 17 residues. The ends lost 5 bases at V and 2 bases at J; junction bases unmatched: 6. Germline V lookup: CDR1 SGHAT, CDR2 FQNNGV. As DNA, the CDR3 is TGTGCCAGCAGCCTCCCGACTAGCGGGAGGGCCACAGATACGCAGTATTTT. Translating it yields CASSLPTSGRATDTQYF.

This chain links TRBV11-3 with TRBJ2-1, with a possible D match to TRBD1 (5 bases). This CDR3 comprises 16 residues. V was trimmed by 5 bases and J by 5 bases, leaving 19 bases between them. Germline V gene data show CDR1 as SGHNT and CDR2 as YENEEA. This chain's CDR3 is CASSPRRQGGNNEQFF. In DNA form, the CDR3 reads TGTGCCAGCAGCCCCCGGCGGCAGGGCGGCAACAATGAGCAGTTCTTC. Using reference TRBV11-3 and TRBJ2-1 for the parts outside the CDR3, the full variable domain is EAGVVQSPRYKIIEKKQPVAFWCNPISGHNTLYWYLQNLGQGPELLIRYENEEAVDDSQLPKDRFSAERLKGVDSTLKIQPAELGDSAVYLCASSPRRQGGNNEQFFGPGTRLTVL.

The chain combines TRBV28 with TRBJ1-5, with TRBD1 as a possible D gene (5 bases). V lost 2 bases to trimming and J lost 3 bases, with 8 bases between them. Germline V gene lookup returns CDR1 MDHEN and CDR2 SYDVKM. The length of the CDR3 is 14 residues. CDR3 residues: CASSLGRANQPQHF. DNA for the CDR3: TGTGCCAGCAGTTTAGGCAGGGCCAATCAGCCCCAGCATTTT.

V is TRBV29-1 and J is TRBJ1-3; D gene uncertain. V was trimmed by 6 bases and J by 0 bases, leaving 9 bases between them. Germline V lookup: CDR1 SQVTM, CDR2 ANQGSEA. This CDR3 region has 13 residues. CDR3 sequence (DNA): TGCAGCGTCGGACTGATCTCTGGAAACACCATATATTTT. Translated: CSVGLISGNTIYF.

This clonotype was observed many times. J is TRBJ1-2 and V is TRBV6-1; D might be TRBD1 (5 bases). The CDR3 is 15 amino acids. Trimming shortened V by 7 bases and J by 3 bases, and 18 bases separated the two germline ends. Germline V gene data show CDR1 as MNHNS and CDR2 as SASEGT. CDR3 sequence reads: CASKRAGRAYYGYTF. CDR3 sequence (DNA): TGTGCCAGCAAAAGGGCAGGGCGCGCTTACTATGGCTACACCTTC.

The CDR3 protein is CASSPPRAGALNEQFF. The DNA of the CDR3 is TGTGCCAGCAGCCCTCCGCGAGCGGGAGCCCTCAATGAGCAGTTCTTC. The chain recombines TRBV2 with TRBJ2-1; 8 bases match TRBD2. Per the germline V gene, CDR1 is SNHLY and CDR2 is FYNNEI. CDR3 length: 16 amino acids. With V trimmed by 6 bases and J by 6 bases, 13 bases remained unmatched.

The chain recombines TRBV2 with TRBJ2-7; 9 bases are a match to TRBD1. The CDR3 spans 14 residues. The germline gives CDR1 SNHLY, CDR2 FYNNEI. Unmatched junction bases numbered 5, after V lost 4 bases and J lost 4 bases. This CDR3 is CASSVGTGRYEQYF. The DNA for the CDR3 is TGTGCCAGCAGTGTCGGGACAGGGAGGTACGAGCAGTACTTC.

The chain has TRBV29-1 and TRBJ2-1, with D possibly being TRBD2 (5 bases). Germline CDR1 SQVTM, CDR2 ANQGSEA. This CDR3 is 16 amino acids long. Trimming removed 1 base from V and 4 bases from J, with 17 bases in between. CDR3 coding DNA: TGCAGCGTTGAAGGGATCGGAGCGGCCCGGTACAATGAGCAGTTCTTC. This gives the protein CSVEGIGAARYNEQFF.

The chain links TRBV4-2 to TRBJ2-1; 7 bases fit TRBD2. The V and J ends lost 7 bases and 0 bases, in that order; junction bases with no gene match: 12. This CDR3 contains 17 residues. Germline assignment: CDR1 LGHNA and CDR2 YNFKEQ. The chain's CDR3 is CASTISGLAASYNEQFF. The CDR3 DNA reads TGTGCCAGCACCATATCGGGGCTAGCGGCCTCCTACAATGAGCAGTTCTTC.

This clonotype occurred a few times. This rearrangement joins TRBV28 to TRBJ1-1; no reliable D call. Germline V lookup: CDR1 MDHEN, CDR2 SYDVKM. The CDR3 is 14 amino acids. The V and J ends lost 7 bases and 4 bases respectively, with 16 bases between them. The CDR3 loop reads CASNTPGRITEAFF. The CDR3, as DNA: TGTGCCAGCAATACCCCGGGGAGGATCACTGAAGCTTTCTTT.

This clonotype was observed a handful of times. At one of its ends the junction is not consistent with the germline gene, which may arise from a read error. V usage is TRBV12-3 or TRBV12-4 and J usage is TRBJ2-7; TRBD2 aligns across 11 bases. This CDR3 has 15 amino acids. The CDR3, as DNA: TGTGCCAGCAGTCTGAGTACTAGCGGGAGTAATAAGCAGCACTTC. Translated, it gives CASSLSTSGSNKQHF.